Below are 31 T cell receptor beta chains sequenced from a single sample in a study of glioma-infiltrating T cells after dendritic cell vaccination. Here immunoSEQ multiplex PCR was the method, and the copy in TCRdb shows in-frame clones only, minus some. The sample records fewer than 95,000 clones, around 85% being singletons. Sample time point: after dendritic cell vaccination, including at tumor progression/relapse. The sample in question was blood, obtained after dendritic cell vaccination. These receptors were obtained from a human donor with glioblastoma.

The genes are TRBV9 and TRBJ1-2; D not certain. The CDR3 runs to 16 residues. The germline V and J ends were trimmed by 3 bases and 3 bases, with 18 bases remaining between them. Germline CDR1 is SGDLS and CDR2 is YYNGEE. Written as DNA, the CDR3 is TGTGCCAGCAGCGACCCTTTGTTCCGGTTGGACTATGGCTACACCTTC. Translated, it gives CASSDPLFRLDYGYTF.

The chain is built from TRBV7-3 and TRBJ1-2; D perhaps matches TRBD1 (5 bases). V was cut by 6 bases and J by 4 bases, with 12 bases left in between. This CDR3 is 13 amino acids long. The germline gives CDR1 SGHTA, CDR2 FQGTGA. This CDR3 is CASRGASSYGYTF. The CDR3 DNA reads TGTGCCAGCAGAGGGGCCAGCAGCTATGGCTACACCTTC.

The genes are TRBV5-4 and TRBJ2-6; possibly TRBD2 for D (5 bases). Germline lookup yields CDR1 SGHNT and CDR2 YYREEE (reference sequence). CDR3 length equals 16 residues. Trimming took off 4 bases at V and 2 bases at J, with 13 bases between the two ends. CDR3 loop: CASSKQDGAGANVLTF. The CDR3 DNA reads as TGTGCCAGCAGCAAGCAGGACGGGGCTGGGGCCAACGTCCTGACTTTC.

The V and J genes are TRBV4-1 and TRBJ2-1; 8 nucleotides line up with TRBD1. The junction had 3 bases not matched to a gene; V was cut back by 1 base and J by 1 base. This CDR3 is built from 16 residues. Germline CDR1 and CDR2: MGHRA and YSYEKL. The CDR3 loop reads CASSQARDRSYNEQFF. In nucleotides, the CDR3 is TGCGCCAGCAGCCAAGCAAGGGACAGGTCCTACAATGAGCAGTTCTTC.

The chain couples TRBV4-1 to TRBJ2-5; the match to TRBD2 covers 9 bases. CDR1 is MGHRA and CDR2 is YSYEKL in the germline V gene. V shed 5 bases and J 2 bases; nucleotides not matched to a gene: 9. This CDR3 has 16 residues. The CDR3 DNA follows: TGCGCCAGCAGCTTCAAATCAGCGGGAGGACAAGAGACCCAGTACTTC. It translates to CASSFKSAGGQETQYF.

The chain uses TRBV28 and TRBJ2-1; the D gene is possibly TRBD1 (5 bases). This CDR3 region has 14 residues. Trimming cost V 8 bases and J 0 bases, with 11 bases left between them. The germline CDR1 and CDR2 sequences are MDHEN and SYDVKM. The CDR3 coding sequence is TGTGCCAGCCGAAACAGGAGCTCCTACAATGAGCAGTTCTTC. Its translation is CASRNRSSYNEQFF.

The J gene is TRBJ2-1, the V gene TRBV5-1, with D perhaps TRBD2 (5 bases). Germline lookup yields CDR1 SGHRS and CDR2 YFSETQ. The CDR3 runs 13 residues. Trimming took 2 bases from V and 5 from J, leaving 8 bases between them. The DNA for the CDR3 is TGCGCCAGCAGCTTCGACGGGAACAATGAGCAGTTCTTC. As protein: CASSFDGNNEQFF.

This rearrangement joins TRBV19 to TRBJ2-2, with D perhaps matching TRBD1 (7 bases). V shed 1 base and J shed 6 bases, with 12 bases lying between them. The CDR3 extends over 15 amino acids. Germline CDR1 LNHDA, CDR2 SQIVND (reference sequence). The CDR3 sequence is CASSIGPGGSGELFF. In DNA, the CDR3 is TGTGCCAGTAGTATAGGTCCAGGGGGGTCCGGGGAGCTGTTTTTT.

The chain joins TRBV28 to TRBJ2-2; D is possibly TRBD1 or TRBD2 (7 bases each). Germline V gene data show CDR1 as MDHEN and CDR2 as SYDVKM. The CDR3 consists of 16 residues. Trimming took off 10 bases at V and 0 bases at J, with 18 bases between the two ends. CDR3 region: CATRGGPHPNTGELFF. CDR3 nucleotides: TGTGCCACCAGGGGGGGACCACACCCGAACACCGGGGAGCTGTTTTTT.

The chain couples TRBV19 to TRBJ2-6, with 9 nucleotides matching TRBD1. The CDR3 is made up of 15 amino acids. Germline V CDR1 and CDR2: LNHDA, SQIVND (reference sequence). V trimming: 6 bases; J trimming: 4 bases; junction bases outside the gene matches: 4. Here the CDR3 reads CASRTGGLGANVLTF. In nucleotides, the CDR3 is TGTGCCAGTAGGACAGGGGGGCTCGGGGCCAACGTCCTGACTTTC.

The chain couples TRBV10-3 to TRBJ1-5; D remains ambiguous. The V gene's germline CDR1 is ENHRY and CDR2 SYGVKD. The CDR3 contains 13 residues. Trimming shortened V by 7 bases and J by 3 bases, and 10 bases separated the two germline ends. CDR3 in amino acids: CAIKEQLNQPQHF. CDR3 DNA: TGTGCCATCAAAGAACAGCTCAATCAGCCCCAGCATTTT.

This chain uses TRBV13 with TRBJ1-2, with 7 positions matching TRBD1. The CDR3 has 11 residues. Losses at the gene ends were 4 bases for V and 13 bases for J; bases not matched to a gene: 6. The germline V gene encodes CDR1 PRHDT and CDR2 FYEKMQ (reference sequence). The CDR3 loop reads CASSSGQEGTF. In DNA form, the CDR3 reads TGTGCCAGCAGCTCCGGACAGGAAGGCACCTTC.

The chain has TRBV7-9 and TRBJ2-7; D unclear. V was trimmed by 3 bases and J by 4 bases, leaving 4 bases between them. Germline V gene data show CDR1 as SEHNR and CDR2 as FQNEAQ (reference sequence). The CDR3 is 11 amino acids. The chain's CDR3 is CASSFKYEQYF. CDR3 bases: TGTGCCAGCAGCTTTAAATACGAGCAGTACTTC.

This rearrangement joins TRBV18 to TRBJ2-3, with a tentative D call TRBD2 (6 bases). V was cut by 1 base and J by 0 bases, with 17 bases left in between. The CDR3 runs 18 residues. The germline CDR1 and CDR2 sequences are KGHSH and LQKENI. CDR3 DNA: TGTGCCAGCTCACCACGAACCTTACCCGGGGGAAGCACAGATACGCAGTATTTT. Amino acid sequence: CASSPRTLPGGSTDTQYF.

This chain connects TRBV6-5 to TRBJ2-1; D remains unclear. The germline V and J ends were trimmed by 8 bases and 5 bases, with 16 bases remaining between them. CDR3 length equals 14 residues. Germline V gene sequence: CDR1 MNHEY, CDR2 SVGAGI. CDR3 bases: TGTGCCAGCGCCCGGCTAGGCCCGGACAATGAGCAGTTCTTC. Protein sequence: CASARLGPDNEQFF.

The genes are TRBV7-9 and TRBJ2-7, with D tentatively TRBD2 (7 bases). Looked up from germline, CDR1 is SEHNR and CDR2 is FQNEAQ (reference sequence). The V end lost 5 bases, the J end lost 7 bases, and 21 bases lay between the germline ends. This CDR3 has 15 amino acids. The CDR3 reads CASSPRGGGPVEQYF. In DNA form, the CDR3 reads TGTGCCAGCAGCCCGAGAGGGGGAGGGCCGGTTGAGCAGTACTTC.

V is TRBV28 and J is TRBJ1-1, with unresolved D. Germline assignment: CDR1 MDHEN and CDR2 SYDVKM. Trimming removed 2 bases at V and 8 bases at J, with 12 bases between. The CDR3 loop spans 13 amino acids. In DNA form, the CDR3 reads TGTGCCAGCAGTTTAGGGAGTTGGGAAGAAGCTTTCTTT. Amino acid sequence: CASSLGSWEEAFF. The entire variable domain, with the rest obtained from reference TRBV28 and TRBJ1-1, is as follows: DVKVTQSSRYLVKRTGEKVFLECVQDMDHENMFWYRQDPGLGLRLIYFSYDVKMKEKGDIPEGYSVSREKKERFSLILESASTNQTSMYLCASSLGSWEEAFFGQGTRLTVV.

The chain combines TRBV7-9 with TRBJ2-5, with 7 bases lining up with TRBD1. V shed 5 bases, J shed 1 base, and the junction held 19 bases outside the gene matches. Germline CDR1 reads SEHNR; CDR2 reads FQNEAQ (reference sequence). This CDR3 comprises 19 residues. The CDR3 is CASSPRQGEGNRIQETQYF. CDR3 bases: TGTGCCAGCAGCCCCAGACAGGGTGAGGGTAACAGAATCCAAGAGACCCAGTACTTC. Looking up the rest from reference TRBV7-9 and TRBJ2-5 gives the full variable domain: DTGVSQNPRHKITKRGQNVTFRCDPISEHNRLYWYRQTLGQGPEFLTYFQNEAQLEKSRLLSDRFSAERPKGSFSTLEIQRTEQGDSAMYLCASSPRQGEGNRIQETQYFGPGTRLLVL.

This chain connects TRBV2 to TRBJ1-2, with 7 bases matching TRBD1. CDR3 length: 16 amino acids. V shed 1 base, J shed 8 bases, and the junction held 13 bases outside the gene matches. The germline V gene has CDR1 SNHLY and CDR2 FYNNEI. CDR3 in DNA: TGTGCCAGCAGTGAAGAAGGAAGGGACAGTCCACGAGGCTACACCTTC. This translates into CASSEEGRDSPRGYTF.

The V and J genes are TRBV29-1 and TRBJ2-2; D is possibly TRBD1 (6 bases). From germline, CDR1 is SQVTM and CDR2 ANQGSEA. The V and J ends lost 5 bases and 5 bases respectively, with 9 bases between them. This CDR3 has 12 residues. The CDR3 region has the DNA TGCAGCGTTAGACAGGAAACCGGGGAGCTGTTTTTT. Translation: CSVRQETGELFF.

The chain links TRBV10-3 to TRBJ2-1; TRBD1 agrees at 7 bases. Germline V CDR1 and CDR2: ENHRY, SYGVKD. The CDR3 is 16 residues long. Trimming at V came to 7 bases and at J to 4 bases, leaving 13 bases not matched to a gene. The CDR3 DNA is TGTGCCATCACACCCATTGGGACAGACCTGTACAATGAGCAGTTCTTC. It is translated as CAITPIGTDLYNEQFF.

The chain uses TRBV2 and TRBJ2-3; weak D call: TRBD1 (6 bases). The CDR3 consists of 11 residues. V gave up 7 bases and J gave up 8 bases, with 10 bases separating them. Germline V gene sequence: CDR1 SNHLY, CDR2 FYNNEI. The CDR3 sequence is CASTRDITQYF. DNA of the CDR3: TGTGCCAGCACCCGGGACATTACGCAGTATTTT.

This clone appeared a few times. The chain is built from TRBV29-1 and TRBJ1-2; tentative D call: TRBD1 (6 bases). The CDR3 extends over 11 amino acids. V was cut by 6 bases and J by 8 bases, with 13 bases left in between. The germline V gene has CDR1 SQVTM and CDR2 ANQGSEA. The CDR3 is CSVGQLSGYTF. In DNA form, the CDR3 reads TGCAGCGTAGGACAGCTCTCGGGCTACACCTTC.

The DNA for the CDR3 is TGTGCCAGCAGCTTAGCTGAGTTCGGGATTGGAAACACCATATATTTT. Protein product: CASSLAEFGIGNTIYF. This sequence joins TRBV7-6 and TRBJ1-3; the D is unclear. V lost 0 bases, J lost 3 bases, and 12 bases lay in between. This CDR3 has 16 amino acids. The V gene's germline CDR1 is SGHVS and CDR2 FNYEAQ. The full variable domain, rest sourced from reference TRBV7-6 and TRBJ1-3, is GAGVSQSPRYKVTKRGQDVALRCDPISGHVSLYWYRQALGQGPEFLTYFNYEAQQDKSGLPNDRFSAERPEGSISTLTIQRTEQRDSAMYRCASSLAEFGIGNTIYFGEGSWLTVV.

The V gene is TRBV2, the J gene TRBJ1-4; 7 bases line up with TRBD1. J lost 4 bases, V lost 11 bases, and 7 bases had no gene match. This CDR3 is 13 amino acids long. Germline V gene lookup returns CDR1 SNHLY and CDR2 FYNNEI. The CDR3: CAQTTGVNEKLFF. CDR3 bases: TGTGCCCAAACTACAGGGGTTAATGAAAAACTGTTTTTT.

The rearrangement links TRBV6-5 to TRBJ2-2, with D perhaps matching TRBD1 (5 bases). Germline lookup yields CDR1 MNHEY and CDR2 SVGAGI. Trimming left V 5 bases short and J 6 bases short, with 13 bases between. This CDR3 comprises 14 residues. CDR3 amino acids: CASSRRQPAGELFF. The DNA of the CDR3 is TGTGCCAGCAGTCGGAGACAGCCGGCCGGGGAGCTGTTTTTT.

The CDR3 nucleotides are TGTGCCAGCAGCTCGACAGGGGGTAAATTAAACGAGCAGTACTTC. Its protein is CASSSTGGKLNEQYF. The genes are TRBV7-2 and TRBJ2-7, with 9 bases matching TRBD1. The junction had 9 bases not matched to a gene; V was cut back by 4 bases and J by 5 bases. Germline V gene data show CDR1 as SGHTA and CDR2 as FQGNSA. CDR3 length: 15 residues.

In regard to this clone: One junction end disagrees with the germline gene, perhaps due to a read error. This chain joins TRBV27 and TRBJ2-3; 9 nucleotides match TRBD1. Germline V gene data show CDR1 as MNHEY and CDR2 as SMNVEV (reference sequence). The CDR3 has 17 amino acids. CDR3 residues: CASSLRSGTGLTNTQYF. As DNA, the CDR3 is TGTGCCAGCAGTTTAAGGTCCGGGACAGGGCTCACAAATACGCAGTATTTT.

This clone has just one count. The chain employs TRBV7-2 and TRBJ1-4; 7 nucleotides line up with TRBD1. The junction had 4 bases not matched to a gene; V was cut back by 3 bases and J by 3 bases. Germline V gene data show CDR1 as SGHTA and CDR2 as FQGNSA. The CDR3 is 15 amino acids. The CDR3 sequence: CASSFNRGSNEKLFF. The CDR3 DNA is TGTGCCAGCAGCTTCAACAGGGGCTCTAATGAAAAACTGTTTTTT.

The rearrangement links TRBV9 to TRBJ2-1; TRBD2 matches 12 bases. The germline gives CDR1 SGDLS, CDR2 YYNGEE. Trimming at V came to 4 bases and at J to 7 bases, leaving 6 bases not matched to a gene. CDR3 length equals 15 residues. CDR3 nucleotides: TGTGCCAGCAGCCCGACTAGCGGGAGAATGAATGAGCAGTTCTTC. Translation gives CASSPTSGRMNEQFF.

The V call is TRBV5-4, the J call TRBJ2-7; 9 nucleotides agree with TRBD1. CDR3 length: 15 amino acids. The germline CDR1 and CDR2 sequences are SGHNT and YYREEE (reference sequence). With 1 base clipped from V and 3 bases from J, the junction kept 5 bases outside the gene matches. CDR3 in DNA: TGTGCCAGCAGCTTGTTGGGACAGGGTTTCTACGAGCAGTACTTC. Residues: CASSLLGQGFYEQYF.